This entry is about one T cell receptor beta chain. Its antigen is undetermined. The junction and the germline gene differ at one end; a read error may be behind it. The data stem from a study of tumor and adjacent non-tumor tissue in lung cancer. The wider study: The cohort had approximately 12 adenocarcinoma, a couple of squamous cell and 1 small cell patients.

A modified ARM-PCR protocol with three rounds of nested PCR amplified TCRbeta. One entry per CDR3 protein, called by TCRdb with MiXCR from the multiplex PCR reads. The sample lists over 100,000 distinct CDR3 sequences; more than 70% were seen once. This CDR3 comprises 13 residues. Per the germline V gene, CDR1 is DFQATT and CDR2 is SNEGSKA (reference sequence). Whole-study findings and limits: Higher tumor TCR diversity was associated with shorter survival. Top 100 clones took a larger repertoire share in normal lung.

RNA was extracted from bulk tissue without any cell sorting. The specimen sequenced was lung tumor tissue. This TCR came from a woman aged 55-70 years with non-small cell lung cancer. The V gene is TRBV20-1, the J gene TRBJ1-5; D gene unclear. For the CDR3, the DNA is TGCGGTGCTAGAGATTTCGGCAATCAGCCCCAGCATTTT. Translated: CGARDFGNQPQHF.